Below are 32 T cell receptor beta chains sequenced from a single sample in a study of beta chain features in type 1 diabetes (dated by TCRdb to between 2017 and 2018). Results and caveats for the whole study, not just this receptor: A moderate but significant shortening of TCRB CDR3 length was observed in type 1 diabetes patients in all four CD4+ subsets.

The library came from the immunoSEQ multiplex PCR assay. The entire isolated RNA was reverse transcribed using the High Capacity cDNA Reverse Transcription Kit, and thus expressed TCRB transcripts were sequenced. The source is immuneACCESS, and TCRdb retained only in-frame sequences with V and J called. Part of the clones is not carried over; for the studies checked, unresolved V genes explain less than half of this, and the remainder is unexplained. This sample holds 500,000 to 850,000 clones; about 14% were observed only once. The ten largest clonotypes hold nearly 0.04% of the sample. Their antigens remain unidentified. The specimen sequenced was naive CD4+ T cells from blood. The cell subset or site label corresponds to: true naive CD4+ T cells. The receptors were sampled from a man between 18 and 35 years old with type 1 diabetes.

This clone has more than one count but fewer than ten. The V call is TRBV30, the J call TRBJ2-3; 12 nucleotides align to TRBD2. The CDR3 extends over 16 amino acids. Trimming at V came to 0 bases and at J to 5 bases, leaving 6 bases not matched to a gene. Germline V gene sequence: CDR1 GTSNPN, CDR2 SVGIG (reference sequence). CDR3 protein: CAWSVRLAGVVDTQYF. The CDR3 DNA is TGTGCCTGGAGTGTACGACTAGCGGGAGTCGTAGATACGCAGTATTTT.

This clone was seen a few times. The V call is TRBV4-1, the J call TRBJ2-3; D unresolved. This CDR3 is built from 12 residues. The V gene lost 1 base and the J gene lost 10 bases, with 9 bases spanning the gap. Germline lookup yields CDR1 MGHRA and CDR2 YSYEKL. CDR3 residues: CASSQGRGAQYF. DNA for the CDR3: TGCGCCAGCAGCCAAGGGAGAGGTGCGCAGTATTTT.

This chain links TRBV6-5 with TRBJ2-4; 10 bases are a match to TRBD2. The CDR3 runs to 16 residues. The junction had 7 bases not matched to a gene; V was cut back by 4 bases and J by 4 bases. The V gene's germline CDR1 is MNHEY and CDR2 SVGAGI. CDR3 loop: CASSSGHSGGKNIQYF. CDR3 sequence (DNA): TGTGCCAGCAGTTCTGGACATAGCGGGGGGAAAAACATTCAGTACTTC.

This clone was detected a few times. This chain links TRBV5-1 with TRBJ2-5; no clear D gene. V lost 4 bases, J lost 4 bases, and 8 bases lay in between. CDR3 length equals 12 residues. Germline V gene data show CDR1 as SGHRS and CDR2 as YFSETQ. The chain's CDR3 is CASSADIETQYF. In DNA, the CDR3 is TGCGCCAGCAGCGCGGATATAGAGACCCAGTACTTC.

The CDR3 sequence is CSAGQGSYEKLFF. In nucleotides, the CDR3 is TGCAGCGCCGGGCAGGGGAGCTACGAAAAACTGTTTTTT. The chain uses TRBV29-1 and TRBJ1-4; the D gene is possibly TRBD1 (6 bases). The germline V gene has CDR1 SQVTM and CDR2 ANQGSEA. V lost 7 bases and J 8 bases, leaving 17 bases between the germline ends. The CDR3 spans 13 residues.

The gene calls are TRBV15 and TRBJ2-3, with 9 bases lining up with TRBD2. From germline, CDR1 is LNHNV and CDR2 YYDKDF (reference sequence). V dropped 1 base and J dropped 4; count of bases not matched to a gene: 6. CDR3 length: 16 amino acids. The CDR3 region has the DNA TGTGCCACCAGCAGAGCCGGGACTAGCTTCTCAGATACGCAGTATTTT. As protein: CATSRAGTSFSDTQYF.

V is TRBV19 and J is TRBJ1-2; D gene uncertain. Per the germline V gene, CDR1 is LNHDA and CDR2 is SQIVND (reference sequence). The CDR3 has 14 amino acids. Trimming shortened V by 5 bases and J by 2 bases, and 12 bases separated the two germline ends. CDR3 residues: CASSPILGNYGYTF. The CDR3, as DNA: TGTGCCAGTAGTCCAATACTCGGAAACTATGGCTACACCTTC.

This clone has more than one count but fewer than ten. The CDR3 sequence: CSVEKGANTGELFF. The CDR3 DNA sequence: TGCAGCGTTGAGAAGGGGGCGAACACCGGGGAGCTGTTTTTT. This chain joins TRBV29-1 and TRBJ2-2; possible D gene TRBD1, 6 bases. Trimming left V 3 bases short and J 0 bases short, with 8 bases between. This CDR3 is 14 amino acids long. Germline CDR1 and CDR2: SQVTM and ANQGSEA.

This sequence joins TRBV30 and TRBJ1-4; D is uncertain. Trimming stripped 2 bases from V and 7 bases from J, with 11 bases between. Germline V gene sequence: CDR1 GTSNPN, CDR2 SVGIG (reference sequence). The CDR3 runs to 13 residues. The CDR3 nucleotides are TGTGCCTGGAGTAATAGGGTTGCTGAAAAACTGTTTTTT. This gives the protein CAWSNRVAEKLFF.

This chain connects TRBV30 to TRBJ2-5; TRBD2 matches at 10 bases. CDR3 length: 13 residues. In germline, CDR1 is GTSNPN, CDR2 SVGIG (reference sequence). With 4 bases clipped from V and 1 base from J, the junction kept 0 bases outside the gene matches. CDR3 in amino acids: CAWTSGSQETQYF. The CDR3, as DNA: TGTGCCTGGACTAGCGGGAGCCAAGAGACCCAGTACTTC.

CDR3 DNA: TGTGCCAGCAGCCCAACCAACATTCAAGAGACCCAGTACTTC. It encodes CASSPTNIQETQYF. This chain links TRBV11-2 with TRBJ2-5; D uncertain. This CDR3 comprises 14 residues. V lost 5 bases and J lost 2, with 12 bases in between. CDR1 is SGHAT and CDR2 is FQNNGV in the germline V gene.

The J gene is TRBJ1-1, the V gene TRBV29-1, with D possibly matching TRBD1 (5 bases). The germline CDR1 and CDR2 sequences are SQVTM and ANQGSEA. This CDR3 is 14 amino acids long. Trimming pared 5 bases from V and 4 bases from J, leaving 17 bases between. The CDR3 loop reads CSVSRGREGTEAFF. Here the CDR3 DNA reads TGCAGCGTTTCCCGGGGACGGGAGGGCACTGAAGCTTTCTTT. The full variable domain, its missing parts supplied by reference TRBV29-1 and TRBJ1-1, is SAVISQKPSRDICQRGTSLTIQCQVDSQVTMMFWYRQQPGQSLTLIATANQGSEATYESGFVIDKFPISRPNLTFSTLTVSNMSPEDSSIYLCSVSRGREGTEAFFGQGTRLTVV.

Only a few counts were recorded for this clone. The genes are TRBV5-6 and TRBJ2-7; 9 positions agree with TRBD1. Germline CDR1 SGHDT, CDR2 YYEEEE. This CDR3 contains 11 residues. After removal of 10 bases from V and 3 bases from J, the junction contained 2 bases not matched to a gene. CDR3 DNA: TGTGCCCTGGACAGGGGCTACGAGCAGTACTTC. This codes for CALDRGYEQYF.

This clone has a handful of counts. The V gene is TRBV28, the J gene TRBJ1-2; TRBD1 is a possible D gene (5 bases). V was cut by 4 bases and J by 4 bases, with 10 bases left in between. Germline V CDR1 and CDR2: MDHEN, SYDVKM. The CDR3 contains 13 residues. CDR3 bases: TGTGCCAGCAGTTCGCCCGACAGCTATGGCTACACCTTC. Its protein is CASSSPDSYGYTF.

This clone came up a few times. The gene calls are TRBV6-5 and TRBJ1-5; 7 bases are shared with TRBD1. The CDR3 contains 14 residues. CDR1 is MNHEY and CDR2 is SVGAGI in the germline V gene. V trimming: 5 bases; J trimming: 6 bases; junction bases outside the gene matches: 7. The CDR3 DNA follows: TGTGCCAGCAGTATACAGGGGCCCGGTCAGCCCCAGCATTTT. Its translation is CASSIQGPGQPQHF.

This clone was picked up a small number of times. V and J are TRBV29-1 and TRBJ2-5; D is undetermined. The V end was cut by 5 bases, the J end by 2 bases, with 9 bases between. Germline V gives CDR1 SQVTM, CDR2 ANQGSEA. This CDR3 is 12 amino acids long. As DNA, the CDR3 is TGCAGCGTTTTGGCAGAGCAAGAGACCCAGTACTTC. The encoded protein is CSVLAEQETQYF.

The chain combines TRBV7-2 with TRBJ2-7; the D gene is possibly TRBD1 (6 bases). V was cut by 5 bases and J by 0 bases, with 14 bases left in between. The V gene's germline CDR1 is SGHTA and CDR2 FQGNSA. CDR3 length: 15 residues. The CDR3 reads CASSAGASSSYEQYF. In DNA, the CDR3 is TGTGCCAGCAGCGCAGGGGCCTCGAGCTCCTACGAGCAGTACTTC.

The V call is TRBV4-1, the J call TRBJ2-1, with D perhaps matching TRBD1 (6 bases). Looked up from germline, CDR1 is MGHRA and CDR2 is YSYEKL. V was clipped by 1 base and J by 2 bases, with 12 bases between them. The CDR3 extends over 16 amino acids. CDR3 loop: CASSQVGGVTYNEQFF. CDR3 nucleotide sequence: TGCGCCAGCAGCCAAGTAGGGGGAGTAACCTACAATGAGCAGTTCTTC.

The table lists this clone with a few counts. The gene calls are TRBV30 and TRBJ1-5; TRBD1 might be the D (5 bases). The CDR3 sequence is 14 residues long. Germline assignment: CDR1 GTSNPN and CDR2 SVGIG (reference sequence). Trimming removed 0 bases from V and 8 bases from J, with 14 bases in between. CDR3 sequence: CAWSVHGGREPQHF. The CDR3 DNA reads TGTGCCTGGAGTGTACACGGGGGGAGGGAGCCCCAGCATTTT.

The chain recombines TRBV29-1 with TRBJ1-2, with a possible D match to TRBD1 (5 bases). Per germline, CDR1 SQVTM and CDR2 ANQGSEA. V was trimmed by 7 bases and J by 9 bases, leaving 18 bases between them. This CDR3 has 12 amino acids. The chain's CDR3 is CSGGDGRLSYTF. The CDR3 DNA is TGCAGCGGGGGGGACGGCCGCCTCAGCTACACCTTC.

CDR3 sequence: CASSPHGGGTDTQYF. The CDR3 DNA is TGTGCCAGCAGCCCCCACGGTGGGGGGACAGATACGCAGTATTTT. The V call is TRBV16, the J call TRBJ2-3, with D maybe TRBD2 (6 bases). Germline V CDR1 and CDR2: KGHSY, FQNENV. Between the trimmed V and J ends, which lost 4 bases and 3 bases, there was a span of 14 bases. The CDR3 runs to 15 residues.

The chain couples TRBV6-1 to TRBJ1-1; TRBD1 aligns across 7 bases. The CDR3 has 14 amino acids. CDR1 MNHNS and CDR2 SASEGT come from the germline V gene. V shed 11 bases, J shed 4 bases, and the junction held 13 bases outside the gene matches. Written as DNA, the CDR3 is TGTGCCTCGACAGGGTTGGCCTCCGGCACTGAAGCTTTCTTT. Amino acid sequence: CASTGLASGTEAFF.

The chain recombines TRBV14 with TRBJ2-3; D remains unclear. The CDR3 has 14 residues. V was pared by 1 base and J by 4 bases, with 9 bases between. CDR1 is SGHDN and CDR2 is FVKESK in the germline V gene. In DNA form, the CDR3 reads TGTGCCAGCAGCCAAGTGGCTACGGCAGATACGCAGTATTTT. As protein: CASSQVATADTQYF.

V gene TRBV2 combines with J gene TRBJ1-2, with 10 bases aligning to TRBD1. The V and J ends lost 5 bases and 7 bases, in that order; junction bases with no gene match: 10. The CDR3 contains 15 residues. Germline V gene sequence: CDR1 SNHLY, CDR2 FYNNEI. The CDR3 region is CASSSGQGDWAGYTF. The DNA for the CDR3 is TGTGCCAGCAGTAGTGGACAGGGGGATTGGGCTGGCTACACCTTC.

This clone was seen a few times. The chain employs TRBV6-5 and TRBJ1-1, with 7 bases aligning to TRBD1. The CDR3 is 14 amino acids. J was trimmed by 4 bases and V by 4 bases; bases with no gene match: 6. Looked up from germline, CDR1 is MNHEY and CDR2 is SVGAGI. The CDR3 region has the DNA TGTGCCAGCAGTTCGACAGGGTTGGGCACTGAAGCTTTCTTT. Amino acid sequence: CASSSTGLGTEAFF.

This clone showed up just a few times. J is TRBJ2-2 and V is TRBV19; 15 bases agree with TRBD2. The ends lost 9 bases at V and 5 bases at J; junction bases unmatched: 7. The CDR3 totals 16 residues. Germline lookup yields CDR1 LNHDA and CDR2 SQIVND (reference sequence). The CDR3 loop is CASGTSGRPRTGELFF. CDR3 in DNA: TGTGCCAGCGGGACTAGCGGGAGGCCGAGGACCGGGGAGCTGTTTTTT.

J is TRBJ2-7 and V is TRBV5-6; 14 positions match TRBD2. The V segment lost 3 bases and the J segment 6 bases; nucleotides outside the gene matches: 5. The germline CDR1 and CDR2 sequences are SGHDT and YYEEEE. The CDR3 spans 15 residues. The CDR3 DNA reads as TGTGCCAGCAGCTACGGACTAGCGGGGGGACTCGAGCAGTACTTC. Encoded protein: CASSYGLAGGLEQYF.

This sequence joins TRBV4-2 and TRBJ2-7, with unresolved D. This CDR3 region has 14 residues. The germline gives CDR1 LGHNA, CDR2 YNFKEQ. The ends were cut back, 1 base at V and 2 bases at J, with 9 bases in the middle. Here the CDR3 DNA reads TGTGCCAGCAGCCAAGGTTCAGCCGCCTACGAGCAGTACTTC. This sequence encodes CASSQGSAAYEQYF.

A note on this clone: This CDR3 is also generated by other DNA sequences in the sample. The rearrangement joins TRBV5-6 to TRBJ2-7; 8 nucleotides line up with TRBD1. Trimming at V came to 4 bases and at J to 3 bases, leaving 3 bases not matched to a gene. In germline, CDR1 is SGHDT, CDR2 YYEEEE. The CDR3 runs to 13 residues. In DNA, the CDR3 is TGTGCCAGCAGCCGCGACAGGGGCTACGAGCAGTACTTC. This translates into CASSRDRGYEQYF.

V is TRBV27 and J is TRBJ2-6; D may be TRBD1 (5 bases). V shed 0 bases and J shed 2 bases, with 8 bases lying between them. Germline V gene data show CDR1 as MNHEY and CDR2 as SMNVEV (reference sequence). The CDR3 covers 16 residues. The CDR3 nucleotides are TGTGCCAGCAGTTTATCGGTACAGGCTGGGGCCAACGTCCTGACTTTC. Its translation is CASSLSVQAGANVLTF.

This chain connects TRBV30 to TRBJ1-3, with D maybe TRBD1 (5 bases). From germline, CDR1 is GTSNPN and CDR2 SVGIG (reference sequence). Trimming cost V 0 bases and J 4 bases, with 13 bases left between them. The CDR3 covers 15 residues. CDR3 DNA sequence: TGTGCCTGGAGTGTCGGTGGGGCGGGAGGAAACACCATATATTTT. It is translated as CAWSVGGAGGNTIYF.

This clone was picked up a small number of times. The chain recombines TRBV5-4 with TRBJ2-7; 7 bases agree with TRBD2. Germline-derived CDR1 and CDR2 are SGHNT and YYREEE (reference sequence). The CDR3 spans 16 residues. V was pared by 1 base and J by 5 bases, with 12 bases of the junction left unmatched. CDR3 nucleotides: TGTGCCAGCAGCTTGTTTACCCTAGCGGCATCGGACGAGCAGTACTTC. Translating gives CASSLFTLAASDEQYF.